Below are 30 T cell receptor beta chains sequenced from a single sample in a study of OX40 agonist ivuxolimab in advanced cancers. Generated by immunoSEQ multiplex PCR, the TCRdb table keeps only in-frame clones and is missing some. The profile covers around 23,000 clones, with 77% appearing a single time and about 17% taken by the ten largest. Source: CD4+ or CD8+ T cells sorted from blood, taken in a trial of the OX40 agonist ivuxolimab. The origin of the receptors is an adult with an advanced solid tumor such as melanoma, head and neck, liver or kidney cancer.

This clone is a singleton in its sample. The CDR3 loop is CASSYLPPPDQPQHF. As DNA, the CDR3 is TGTGCCAGCAGTTACCTGCCCCCCCCCGATCAGCCCCAGCATTTT. V is TRBV6-6 and J is TRBJ1-5, with no clear D. There are 15 residues in the CDR3. Trimming left V 2 bases short and J 5 bases short, with 13 bases between. Germline lookup yields CDR1 MNHNY and CDR2 SVGAGI (reference sequence).

The rearrangement links TRBV4-2 to TRBJ1-6; D possibly corresponds to TRBD1 (5 bases). Germline CDR1 and CDR2: LGHNA and YNFKEQ. The CDR3 spans 16 residues. The V gene lost 0 bases and the J gene lost 10 bases, with 16 bases spanning the gap. The CDR3 bases are TGTGCCAGCAGCCAAGATGGGACCGGGCGTGGATCACCCCTCCACTTT. It encodes CASSQDGTGRGSPLHF.

J is TRBJ2-5 and V is TRBV6-5, with no clear D. CDR1 MNHEY and CDR2 SVGAGI come from the germline V gene. V lost 1 base, J lost 7 bases, and 10 bases lay in between. The CDR3 covers 13 residues. The CDR3 loop is CASSYYPGWTQYF. CDR3 nucleotide sequence: TGTGCCAGCAGTTACTACCCCGGGTGGACCCAGTACTTC.

This rearrangement joins TRBV30 to TRBJ1-3; no firm D call. Germline V gene sequence: CDR1 GTSNPN, CDR2 SVGIG (reference sequence). CDR3 length equals 13 residues. Trimming took 6 bases from V and 3 from J, leaving 12 bases between them. The CDR3 spells CACGPQRGNTIYF. The DNA for the CDR3 is TGTGCCTGTGGGCCGCAGCGTGGAAACACCATATATTTT.

The V call is TRBV5-1, the J call TRBJ2-3, with 12 bases identical to TRBD2. Unmatched junction bases numbered 15, after V lost 0 bases and J lost 4 bases. The CDR3 consists of 20 residues. Per germline, CDR1 SGHRS and CDR2 YFSETQ. Here the CDR3 reads CASSLAVTRTSGGTPDTQYF. The CDR3 nucleotides read TGCGCCAGCAGCTTGGCCGTCACCCGTACTAGCGGGGGGACACCAGATACGCAGTATTTT.

The V gene is TRBV19, the J gene TRBJ2-5; D is uncertain. Germline CDR1 LNHDA, CDR2 SQIVND (reference sequence). The CDR3 extends over 11 amino acids. V was pared by 5 bases and J by 4 bases, with 5 bases between. CDR3 region: CASSLGETQYF. The DNA for the CDR3 is TGTGCCAGTAGTCTCGGAGAGACCCAGTACTTC.

The chain uses TRBV29-1 and TRBJ1-3, with D possibly being TRBD1 (6 bases). The CDR3 runs to 14 residues. V was trimmed by 4 bases and J by 4 bases, leaving 14 bases between them. Germline V gene data show CDR1 as SQVTM and CDR2 as ANQGSEA. CDR3 residues: CSVAHSGAGNTIYF. The CDR3 DNA follows: TGCAGCGTTGCTCATTCAGGGGCCGGAAACACCATATATTTT.

The chain couples TRBV30 to TRBJ1-1; the D gene is possibly TRBD1 (5 bases). The germline V gene encodes CDR1 GTSNPN and CDR2 SVGIG (reference sequence). V gave up 2 bases and J gave up 3 bases, with 13 bases separating them. CDR3 size: 14 residues. CDR3 nucleotide sequence: TGTGCCTGGAGTATGGGACGATGGGACACTGAAGCTTTCTTT. Translating gives CAWSMGRWDTEAFF.

This chain connects TRBV11-3 to TRBJ2-5; TRBD1 aligns across 7 bases. CDR1 and CDR2 (germline): SGHNT, YENEEA. Trimming took 3 bases from V and 0 from J; bases not matched to a gene: 4. There are 15 residues in the CDR3. The CDR3 is CASSFRQGDQETQYF. The CDR3 DNA follows: TGTGCCAGCAGCTTCCGACAGGGAGACCAAGAGACCCAGTACTTC.

The chain uses TRBV5-1 and TRBJ2-1, with D hard to call. V lost 1 base and J lost 9, with 17 bases in between. This CDR3 region has 15 residues. CDR1 is SGHRS and CDR2 is YFSETQ in the germline V gene. The CDR3 sequence is CASSLSADIPGEQFF. The CDR3 coding sequence is TGCGCCAGCAGCTTGTCGGCCGATATACCGGGTGAGCAGTTCTTC.

V is TRBV5-1 and J is TRBJ2-5; 8 bases line up with TRBD1. Losses at the gene ends were 0 bases for V and 2 bases for J; bases not matched to a gene: 6. Germline V gene lookup returns CDR1 SGHRS and CDR2 YFSETQ. This CDR3 has 16 amino acids. CDR3 nucleotide sequence: TGCGCCAGCAGCTTGGGGGGGACAGGAGAACAAGAGACCCAGTACTTC. This encodes CASSLGGTGEQETQYF.

V gene TRBV7-2 combines with J gene TRBJ1-1, with a possible D match to TRBD1 (5 bases). Trimming cost V 5 bases and J 4 bases, with 14 bases left between them. Germline lookup yields CDR1 SGHTA and CDR2 FQGNSA. The CDR3 spans 14 residues. CDR3 residues: CASSPTRGGTEAFF. The CDR3, as DNA: TGTGCCAGCAGCCCAACTCGGGGGGGCACTGAAGCTTTCTTT. Looking up the rest from reference TRBV7-2 and TRBJ1-1 gives the full variable domain: GAGVSQSPSNKVTEKGKDVELRCDPISGHTALYWYRQSLGQGLEFLIYFQGNSAPDKSGLPSDRFSAERTGGSVSTLTIQRTQQEDSAVYLCASSPTRGGTEAFFGQGTRLTVV.

The J gene is TRBJ2-1, the V gene TRBV6-5; either TRBD1 or TRBD2 may fit D (6 bases each). The CDR3 spans 16 residues. Germline CDR1 MNHEY, CDR2 SVGAGI. V was cut by 0 bases and J by 7 bases, with 16 bases left in between. CDR3 sequence (DNA): TGTGCCAGCAGTTACTCGGGGGGCGGAGTACAAAATGAGCAGTTCTTC. Protein sequence: CASSYSGGGVQNEQFF.

The rearrangement uses TRBV4-2 and TRBJ1-2; D call uncertain. Deletions cut 0 bases from V and 7 bases from J, with 3 bases between. The CDR3 is 11 residues long. Per germline, CDR1 LGHNA and CDR2 YNFKEQ. The CDR3 protein is CASSQEGGYTF. The CDR3 bases are TGTGCCAGCAGCCAAGAGGGTGGCTACACCTTC.

This clone appeared many times. The chain joins TRBV5-1 to TRBJ1-4, with 7 bases fitting TRBD1. The CDR3 runs to 18 residues. Losses at the gene ends were 1 base for V and 5 bases for J; bases not matched to a gene: 14. CDR1 SGHRS and CDR2 YFSETQ come from the germline V gene. CDR3: CASSLTGVMEAKNEKLFF. For the CDR3, the DNA is TGCGCCAGCAGCTTGACAGGGGTTATGGAGGCGAAGAATGAAAAACTGTTTTTT.

This clone was counted once. The chain links TRBV7-2 to TRBJ2-7; D is perhaps TRBD1 (5 bases). V lost 4 bases, J lost 6 bases, and 10 bases lay in between. The length of the CDR3 is 12 residues. Germline values: CDR1 SGHTA, CDR2 FQGNSA. Here the CDR3 reads CASSSDSLEQYF. CDR3 coding DNA: TGTGCCAGCAGCTCAGACAGCCTCGAGCAGTACTTC.

The chain has TRBV9 and TRBJ1-3; D not certain. V lost 10 bases to trimming and J lost 0 bases, with 11 bases between them. Germline V gene lookup returns CDR1 SGDLS and CDR2 YYNGEE. The CDR3 covers 13 residues. CDR3 amino acids: CASGTNSGNTIYF. CDR3 sequence (DNA): TGTGCCTCGGGCACCAACTCTGGAAACACCATATATTTT. Variable domain in full (rest from reference TRBV9 and TRBJ1-3): DSGVTQTPKHLITATGQRVTLRCSPRSGDLSVYWYQQSLDQGLQFLIQYYNGEERAKGNILERFSAQQFPDLHSELNLSSLELGDSALYFCASGTNSGNTIYFGEGSWLTVV.

V usage is TRBV5-1 and J usage is TRBJ2-7; D ambiguous. The CDR3 is 11 residues long. In germline, CDR1 is SGHRS, CDR2 YFSETQ. V lost 3 bases and J 0 bases, leaving 1 base between the germline ends. The CDR3 sequence is CASSSSYEQYF. CDR3 coding DNA: TGCGCCAGCAGCTCCTCCTACGAGCAGTACTTC.

The V call is TRBV15, the J call TRBJ2-1; D not resolved. Looked up from germline, CDR1 is LNHNV and CDR2 is YYDKDF (reference sequence). Trimming left V 0 bases short and J 6 bases short, with 9 bases between. CDR3 length: 14 residues. The CDR3 DNA follows: TGTGCCACCAGCAGAGATCGGCCACCCAATGAGCAGTTCTTC. This gives the protein CATSRDRPPNEQFF.

The V and J genes are TRBV6-6 and TRBJ2-5; D perhaps matches TRBD1 (5 bases). Germline values: CDR1 MNHNY, CDR2 SVGAGI (reference sequence). CDR3 length equals 14 residues. V lost 2 bases, J lost 1 base, and 8 bases lay in between. Written as DNA, the CDR3 is TGTGCCAGCAGTTACGGGGCGGCCCAAGAGACCCAGTACTTC. Encoded protein: CASSYGAAQETQYF.

The CDR3 DNA sequence: TGTGCCAGTAGTGATGGACAGGGGAATCAAGAGACCCAGTACTTC. Protein: CASSDGQGNQETQYF. This chain connects TRBV19 to TRBJ2-5; 9 bases line up with TRBD1. Germline V gives CDR1 LNHDA, CDR2 SQIVND (reference sequence). The CDR3 length is 15 residues. Unmatched junction bases numbered 6, after V lost 5 bases and J lost 2 bases. The whole variable domain, remainder taken from reference TRBV19 and TRBJ2-5, is DGGITQSPKYLFRKEGQNVTLSCEQNLNHDAMYWYRQDPGQGLRLIYYSQIVNDFQKGDIAEGYSVSREKKESFPLTVTSAQKNPTAFYLCASSDGQGNQETQYFGPGTRLLVL.

V usage is TRBV7-2 and J usage is TRBJ2-3; 11 positions match TRBD2. CDR1 is SGHTA, CDR2 FQGNSA, per germline. The CDR3 spans 17 residues. V lost 0 bases and J lost 3; bases outside the gene matches: 5. As DNA, the CDR3 is TGTGCCAGCAGCTTAGCTAGCGGGGGGGAGCTAACAGATACGCAGTATTTT. Translated, it gives CASSLASGGELTDTQYF.

This clone was observed once. The chain couples TRBV11-2 to TRBJ1-6; D gene ambiguous. CDR3 length equals 16 residues. Germline V gene sequence: CDR1 SGHAT, CDR2 FQNNGV. The V gene lost 5 bases and the J gene lost 7 bases, with 18 bases spanning the gap. CDR3 in DNA: TGTGCCAGCAGCCTATTTAGTCCGGGCCCGAATTCACCCCTCCACTTT. Translating gives CASSLFSPGPNSPLHF. Full variable domain (remainder filled in from reference TRBV11-2 and TRBJ1-6): EAGVAQSPRYKIIEKRQSVAFWCNPISGHATLYWYQQILGQGPKLLIQFQNNGVVDDSQLPKDRFSAERLKGVDSTLKIQPAKLEDSAVYLCASSLFSPGPNSPLHFGNGTRLTVT.

The chain combines TRBV4-2 with TRBJ2-3, with unresolved D. The CDR3 has 17 amino acids. The germline V and J ends were trimmed by 0 bases and 3 bases, with 16 bases remaining between them. Germline V gene data show CDR1 as LGHNA and CDR2 as YNFKEQ. CDR3 sequence: CASSQDGQGRYTDTQYF. The CDR3 region has the DNA TGTGCCAGCAGCCAAGATGGTCAAGGGCGGTATACAGATACGCAGTATTTT.

This chain joins TRBV10-3 and TRBJ2-2, with a possible D match to TRBD2 (5 bases). The CDR3 is 14 residues long. Trimming pared 8 bases from V and 5 bases from J, leaving 15 bases between. Germline V gene sequence: CDR1 ENHRY, CDR2 SYGVKD. CDR3 bases: TGTGCCATCGGTCGCGGGCATGGGACCGGGGAGCTGTTTTTT. Amino acids: CAIGRGHGTGELFF.

V usage is TRBV6-5 and J usage is TRBJ2-3; unclear D gene. Germline V gene lookup returns CDR1 MNHEY and CDR2 SVGAGI. The ends were cut back, 3 bases at V and 5 bases at J, with 3 bases in the middle. The CDR3 has 11 residues. The DNA for the CDR3 is TGTGCCAGCAGTTATGGAGATACGCAGTATTTT. It is translated as CASSYGDTQYF.

The chain has TRBV11-2 and TRBJ1-6; D is undetermined. Trimming pared 4 bases from V and 4 bases from J, leaving 8 bases between. The CDR3 is 14 amino acids. Per germline, CDR1 SGHAT and CDR2 FQNNGV. This chain's CDR3 is CASSSRSYNSPLHF. In nucleotides, the CDR3 is TGTGCCAGCAGCTCCCGTTCTTATAATTCACCCCTCCACTTT.

The rearrangement joins TRBV4-1 to TRBJ2-5; possibly TRBD2 for D (5 bases). The CDR3 is 14 residues long. Trimming left V 4 bases short and J 3 bases short, with 12 bases between. Germline lookup yields CDR1 MGHRA and CDR2 YSYEKL. CDR3 in DNA: TGCGCCAGCAGCCCTATAAGCGGAGAAGAGACCCAGTACTTC. As protein: CASSPISGEETQYF.

J is TRBJ2-5 and V is TRBV6-6; no clear D. The J call could be wrong; TRBJ2-7 is a better fit for the DNA end. Germline V gives CDR1 MNHNY, CDR2 SVGAGI (reference sequence). The CDR3 spans 13 residues. CDR3 DNA sequence: TGTGCCAGCAGTGAGTCTCCGCGGCACGAGCAGTACTTC. The encoded protein is CASSESPRHEQYF.

This chain uses TRBV21-1 with TRBJ2-1. TRBV21-1 is a listed pseudogene. This CDR3 region has 12 residues. CDR3 nucleotide sequence: TGTGCCAGCAGTCTCCTTTCCGGTGGGGGGTTCTTC. It translates to CASSLLSGGGFF.